This is a list of T cell receptor beta chains from one sample in a study of beta chain features in type 1 diabetes. Sequenced by immunoSEQ multiplex PCR; TCRdb stores in-frame clones only, minus some. In the table there are hundreds of thousands of clones, 8% of which are singletons. Sequenced sample: central memory CD4+ T cells from blood. The receptor source for this set is a woman aged 18-29 years in good health. Each CDR3 is given with its conserved first and last residue. D genes are given only for firm matches. A row's size may be missing; if present it is once, few, many or a size class.

TRBD2,TRBV7-9,TRBJ2-3,.,CASSSLAGEGDTQYF,TGTGCCAGCAGCTCCTTAGCGGGAGAAGGGGATACGCAGTATTTT
.,TRBV10-2,TRBJ2-5,few,CASSAQGGETQYF,TGCGCCAGCAGTGCCCAAGGGGGTGAGACCCAGTACTTC
TRBD1,TRBV7-9,TRBJ1-6,few,CASSFAGGISPLHF,TGTGCCAGCAGCTTTGCAGGGGGCATTTCACCCCTCCACTTT
.,TRBV14,TRBJ2-1,many,CASSVQSNEQFF,TGTGCCAGCAGCGTACAATCCAATGAGCAGTTCTTC
.,TRBV2,TRBJ1-1,.,CASTGDYTEAFF,TGTGCCAGCACCGGGGATTACACTGAAGCTTTCTTT
.,TRBV28,TRBJ2-5,few,CASSLHGQQETQYF,TGTGCCAGCAGTTTACATGGACAACAAGAGACCCAGTACTTC
.,TRBV20-1,TRBJ2-1,.,CSAKNHNEQFF,TGCAGTGCCAAAAATCACAATGAGCAGTTCTTC
.,TRBV5-1,TRBJ2-7,few,CASSPSGSYEQYF,TGCGCCAGCAGCCCCTCGGGGTCCTACGAGCAGTACTTC
.,TRBV7-2,TRBJ2-3,.,CASSAFLRTDTQYF,TGTGCCAGCAGCGCCTTTCTCCGCACAGATACGCAGTATTTT
.,TRBV6-6,TRBJ2-1,.,CASSLTRDRQVF,TGTGCCAGCAGTTTAACCCGGGACCGCCAAGTCTTC
.,TRBV7-2,TRBJ1-3,many,CASSPFMGAGNTIYF,TGTGCCAGCAGCCCGTTTATGGGGGCTGGAAACACCATATATTTT
TRBD1,TRBV5-6,TRBJ2-7,many,CASRTGNVYEQYF,TGTGCCAGCAGGACAGGGAACGTCTACGAGCAGTACTTC
TRBD2,TRBV7-2,TRBJ2-5,.,CASSPKTSGSETQYF,TGTGCCAGCAGCCCCAAGACTAGCGGGAGTGAGACCCAGTACTTC
TRBD2,TRBV4-2,TRBJ2-2,once,CASSPRTSETGELFF,TGTGCCAGCAGCCCGCGGACTAGCGAGACCGGGGAGCTGTTTTTT
.,TRBV4-1,TRBJ1-4,many,CASSQGHATTNEKLFF,TGCGCCAGCAGCCAAGGTCACGCAACAACTAATGAAAAACTGTTTTTT
.,TRBV7-3,TRBJ2-3,.,CASSLTHRPTDTQYF,TGTGCCAGCAGCTTAACACACAGGCCTACAGATACGCAGTATTTT
.,TRBV21-1,TRBJ2-1,many,CASPLGASSYNEQFF,TGTGCCAGCCCGCTTGGGGCCAGCTCCTACAATGAGCAGTTCTTC
TRBD2,TRBV6-6,TRBJ2-1,few,CASRLTAGSGEQFF,TGTGCCAGCCGCCTCACAGCGGGATCAGGCGAGCAGTTCTTC
.,TRBV7-2,TRBJ2-7,few,CASSSGRGSYEQYF,TGTGCCAGCAGCTCGGGACGGGGTTCCTACGAGCAGTACTTC
.,TRBV7-6,TRBJ2-3,few,CASSKPNQDTQYF,TGTGCCAGCAGCAAACCCAACCAAGATACGCAGTATTTT
TRBD1,TRBV14,TRBJ1-1,few,CASSPRTGPWAFF,TGTGCCAGCAGCCCTCGGACAGGGCCTTGGGCTTTCTTT
.,TRBV6-6,TRBJ2-7,many,CATNRDPSYEQYF,TGTGCCACAAACCGGGACCCCTCGTACGAGCAGTACTTC
TRBD1,TRBV7-3,TRBJ2-5,many,CASSLMGRGQGETQYF,TGTGCCAGCAGCTTAATGGGCAGGGGGCAGGGAGAGACCCAGTACTTC
.,TRBV6-6,TRBJ1-3,few,CAVREGSGNTIYF,TGTGCCGTTCGGGAGGGATCTGGAAACACCATATATTTT